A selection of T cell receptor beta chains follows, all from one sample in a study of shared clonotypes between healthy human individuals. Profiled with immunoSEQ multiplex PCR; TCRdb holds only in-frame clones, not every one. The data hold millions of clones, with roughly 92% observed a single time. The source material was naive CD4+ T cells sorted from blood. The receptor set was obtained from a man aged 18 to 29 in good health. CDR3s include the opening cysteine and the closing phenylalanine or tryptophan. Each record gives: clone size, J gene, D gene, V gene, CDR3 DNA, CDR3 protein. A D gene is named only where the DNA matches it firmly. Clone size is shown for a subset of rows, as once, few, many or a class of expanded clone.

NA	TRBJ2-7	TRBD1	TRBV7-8	TGTGCCAGCAGCTTAAAGGGTCCTCAGGGGGCCGCCATCGAGCAGTACTTC	CASSLKGPQGAAIEQYF
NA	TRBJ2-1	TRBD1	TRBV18	TGTGCCAGCTCACCCTATGGACAGGGTTTGCGGAATGAGCAGTTCTTC	CASSPYGQGLRNEQFF
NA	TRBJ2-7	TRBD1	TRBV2	TGTGCCAGCAGTGGGACAGGAGAGTACGAGCAGTACTTC	CASSGTGEYEQYF
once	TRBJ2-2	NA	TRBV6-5	TGTGCCACCCTCCCCCGTCCAACCGGGGAGCTGTTTTTT	CATLPRPTGELFF
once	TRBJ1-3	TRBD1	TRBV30	TGTGCCTGGTCAGGGGGGCTCCTTCTTCACTCTGGAAACACCATATATTTT	CAWSGGLLLHSGNTIYF
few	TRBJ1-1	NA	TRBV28	TGTGCCAGCAGCCCTCATCGGGGTGGGACTGAAGCTTTCTTT	CASSPHRGGTEAFF
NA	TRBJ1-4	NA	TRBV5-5	TGTGCCAGCAGCTTGCTGAGGGCTAATGAAAAACTGTTTTTT	CASSLLRANEKLFF
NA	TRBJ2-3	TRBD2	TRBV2	TGTGCCAGCCGTCAAGCGGGAGGGCCAAATACGCAGTATTTT	CASRQAGGPNTQYF
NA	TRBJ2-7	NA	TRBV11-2	TGTGCCAGCAGCTTTGGCTCTTTCTACGAGCAGTACTTC	CASSFGSFYEQYF
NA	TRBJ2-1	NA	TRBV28	TGTGCCAGCAGCGGCCGGGTATCGTACAATGAGCAGTTCTTC	CASSGRVSYNEQFF
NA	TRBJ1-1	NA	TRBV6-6	TGTGCCAGCAGTCCCCCTGGGGGCGGCACTGAAGCTTTCTTT	CASSPPGGGTEAFF
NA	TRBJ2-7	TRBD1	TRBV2	TGTGCCAGCAGTGATCCGGGACAGACGAACGAGCAGTACTTC	CASSDPGQTNEQYF
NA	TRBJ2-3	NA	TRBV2	TGTGCCAGCAGCGCTCCCCTCCGCTTT	CASSAPLRF
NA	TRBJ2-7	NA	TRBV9	TGTGCCAGCAGCGTAGAGGAGGGGAAGTACGAGCAGTACTTC	CASSVEEGKYEQYF
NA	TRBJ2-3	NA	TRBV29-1	TGCAGCGTTGGACAGGTCCCTTTCACAGATACGCAGTATTTT	CSVGQVPFTDTQYF
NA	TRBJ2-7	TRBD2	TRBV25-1	TGTGCCAGCAGTGAACCCTCTAGCGGGGGTTACGAGCAGTACTTC	CASSEPSSGGYEQYF
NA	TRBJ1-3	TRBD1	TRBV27	TGTGCCAGCAGTTTATCCCAGGGGGACCCTGGAAACACCATATATTTT	CASSLSQGDPGNTIYF
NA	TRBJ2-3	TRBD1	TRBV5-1	TGCGCCAGCAGCTTGGGGGACAGGGGAATGACAGATACGCAGTATTTT	CASSLGDRGMTDTQYF
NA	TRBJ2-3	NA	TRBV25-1	TGTGCCAGCAGTGAATCTGAGCTACTCTCAGATACGCAGTATTTT	CASSESELLSDTQYF
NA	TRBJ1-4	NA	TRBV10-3	TGTGCCATCAGTGAGCCTAATGAAAAACTGTTTTTT	CAISEPNEKLFF
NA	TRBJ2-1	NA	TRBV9	TGTGCCAGCAGCGTAGACCCCGGGACCTACAATGAGCAGTTCTTC	CASSVDPGTYNEQFF
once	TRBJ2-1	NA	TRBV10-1	TGCGCCAGCAGTTCCTACGGGGTGGGCTCCTACAATGAGCAGTTCTTC	CASSSYGVGSYNEQFF
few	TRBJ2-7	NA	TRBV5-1	TGCGCCAGCAGCTTGGACAGGACCTACGAGCAGTACTTC	CASSLDRTYEQYF
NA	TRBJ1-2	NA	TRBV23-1	TGCGCCAGCAGTCAAACAGAGAACTATGGCTACACCTTC	CASSQTENYGYTF
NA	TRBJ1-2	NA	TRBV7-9	TGTGCCAGCAGCGTCATCTCGGACGCCTATGGCTACACCTTC	CASSVISDAYGYTF
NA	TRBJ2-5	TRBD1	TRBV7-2	TGTGCCAGCAGCTTCCCGGGACAGGGGCGAGAGACCCAGTACTTC	CASSFPGQGRETQYF
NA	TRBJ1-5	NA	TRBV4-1	TGCGCCAGCAGCCAAGAAGTCGGGGGTCAGCCCCAGCATTTT	CASSQEVGGQPQHF
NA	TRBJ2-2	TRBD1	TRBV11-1	TGTGCCAGCAGCACCCCTGGGACAGCCGCGAACACCGGGGAGCTGTTTTTT	CASSTPGTAANTGELFF
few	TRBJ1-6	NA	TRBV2	TGTGCCAGCAGCCCCTATTCACCCCTCCACTTT	CASSPYSPLHF
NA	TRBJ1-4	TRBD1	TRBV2	TGTGCCAGCAGTTCGGGACAGGAAGCTAATGAAAAACTGTTTTTT	CASSSGQEANEKLFF
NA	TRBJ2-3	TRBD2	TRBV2	TGTGCCAGCAGTGTTCTAGCGGGGGGTGGGACAGATACGCAGTATTTT	CASSVLAGGGTDTQYF
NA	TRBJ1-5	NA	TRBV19	TGTGCCAGTAGTATTCATGCAGGGAAAAGCAATCAGCCCCAGCATTTT	CASSIHAGKSNQPQHF
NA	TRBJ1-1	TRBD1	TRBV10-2	TGCGCCAGCAGTGAGCTAAGGGACAGAGTGAACACTGAAGCTTTCTTT	CASSELRDRVNTEAFF
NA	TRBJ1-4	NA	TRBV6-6	TGTGCCAGCAGTTACTCCGCGGGGGACTCGGAAAAACTGTTTTTT	CASSYSAGDSEKLFF
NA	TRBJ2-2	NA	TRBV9	TGTGCCAGCAGCACAACAGGGACTACGAACACCGGGGAGCTGTTTTTT	CASSTTGTTNTGELFF
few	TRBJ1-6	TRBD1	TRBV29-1	TGCAGCGTGAGGACAGGAGGTAATTCACCCCTCCACTTT	CSVRTGGNSPLHF
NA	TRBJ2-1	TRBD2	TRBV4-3	TGCGCCAGCAGCCAAGATCTTCCGGGCGGGAGCTCCTACAATGAGCAGTTCTTC	CASSQDLPGGSSYNEQFF
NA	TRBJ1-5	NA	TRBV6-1	TGTGCCAGCAGGGGCCGGGCGAATCAGCCCCAGCATTTT	CASRGRANQPQHF
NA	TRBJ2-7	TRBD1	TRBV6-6	TGTGCCAGCTGTACGGGACAGGGTTCCTACGAGCAGTACTTC	CASCTGQGSYEQYF
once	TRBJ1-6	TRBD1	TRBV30	TGTGCCTGGTATACGGGACAGGGTCCAGCTTATAATTCACCCCTCCACTTT	CAWYTGQGPAYNSPLHF
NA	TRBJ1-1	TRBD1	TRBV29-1	TGCAGCGTTGTAAACAGGGGGCTGAACACTGAAGCTTTCTTT	CSVVNRGLNTEAFF
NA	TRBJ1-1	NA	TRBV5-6	TGTGCCAGCAGCTTGCCCGGACAACAAAACACTGAAGCTTTCTTT	CASSLPGQQNTEAFF
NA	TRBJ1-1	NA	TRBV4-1	TGCGCCAGCAGCCGCAGGGACGAGAAAGCTTTCTTT	CASSRRDEKAFF
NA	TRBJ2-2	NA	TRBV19	TGTGCCAGTAGTATGGACACGAACACCGGGGAGCTGTTTTTT	CASSMDTNTGELFF
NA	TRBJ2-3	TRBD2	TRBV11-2	TGTGCCAGCAGTCGAAAGGGACTAAGCACAGATACGCAGTATTTT	CASSRKGLSTDTQYF
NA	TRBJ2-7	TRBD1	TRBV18	TGTGCCAGCTCACCACGGGACAGGGACTACGAGCAGTACTTC	CASSPRDRDYEQYF
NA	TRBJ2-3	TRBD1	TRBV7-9	TGTGCCAGTCGCCAACAGACAGGGGGCCCAGATACGCAGTATTTT	CASRQQTGGPDTQYF
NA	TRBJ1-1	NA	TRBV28	TGTGCCAGCCGGACAGCCAACACTGAAGCTTTCTTT	CASRTANTEAFF
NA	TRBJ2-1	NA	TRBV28	TGTGCCAGCACCGCAACCGGGACCCTTACCCATGAGCAGTTCTTC	CASTATGTLTHEQFF
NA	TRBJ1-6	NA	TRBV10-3	TGTGCCATCAGTGAGTCAGGGTATAATTCACCCCTCCACTTT	CAISESGYNSPLHF
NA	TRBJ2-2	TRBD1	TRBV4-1	TGCGCCAGCAGCACCCCAGCGGGGACAGGGGAAGCCGGGGAGCTGTTTTTT	CASSTPAGTGEAGELFF
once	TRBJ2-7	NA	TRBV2	TGTGCCAGCAGTGAGGCGGGCGAGCAGTACTTC	CASSEAGEQYF
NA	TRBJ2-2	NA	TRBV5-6	TGTGCCAGCAGCTTGGGTACACACACCGGGGAGCTGTTTTTT	CASSLGTHTGELFF
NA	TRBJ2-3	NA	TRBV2	TGTGCCAGCAGCCAACTACCAGATACGCAGTATTTT	CASSQLPDTQYF
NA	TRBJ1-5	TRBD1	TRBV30	TGTGCCTGGAGGGGACAGGGTTCTCAGCCCCAGCATTTT	CAWRGQGSQPQHF
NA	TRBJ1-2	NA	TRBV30	TGTGCCTGGAGTGGGCCGGGGACCGTTAACTATGGCTACACCTTC	CAWSGPGTVNYGYTF
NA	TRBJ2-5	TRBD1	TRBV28	TGTGCCAGCGGAGGGACAGGGGGCGCCGAGACCCAGTACTTC	CASGGTGGAETQYF
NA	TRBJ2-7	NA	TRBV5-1	TGCGCCAGCAGCTTGGGTGTGGGAGAGCGGGACGAGCAGTACTTC	CASSLGVGERDEQYF
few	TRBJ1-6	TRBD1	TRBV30	TGTGCCTGGAGGACCGGACAGGGACGGTCCCTCCACTTT	CAWRTGQGRSLHF